What follows is one TCR beta chain and its context. This record comes from a study of blood T cells in healthy people across ages. A second PCR, run for roughly 7 to 12 cycles, used a sample-barcoded 5' primer plus a J-beta primer mix. The template-switch adaptor was a 5' adaptor with 12 random nucleotides. It tagged each cDNA molecule. Using its own MiXCR run on the 5' RACE reads, TCRdb lists one record per CDR3 protein. The data show around 800,000 distinct CDR3 sequences, roughly 24% seen once. The CDR3 sequence is 13 residues long. The V and J ends lost 6 bases and 5 bases, in that order; junction bases with no gene match: 9. Germline V gives CDR1 SQVTM, CDR2 ANQGSEA. The same sample was also used in a study of T cells of mothers and their children. That report notes: Sequencing returned over 9.5 million TCR beta CDR3 reads per mother and around 3 million per child.

The chain is built from TRBV29-1 and TRBJ2-5; 7 bases fit TRBD1. This receptor was identified in a boy between 5 and 17 years old in good health. Sequenced material: blood. The chain's CDR3 is CSVATGIGETQYF. The CDR3 nucleotides are TGCAGCGTCGCGACAGGGATTGGGGAGACCCAGTACTTC.